One T cell receptor (beta chain) is described in this entry. This clonotype was picked up many times. There is no known antigen for this receptor. No base-level quality is on record; no much larger clone is a single base apart. V lost 5 bases and J lost 3 bases; the stretch between them is 11 bases long. The CDR1 and CDR2 encoded by the germline V gene are MNHNS and SASEGT. The CDR3 sequence holds 14 residues, the cysteine and phenylalanine included. The retained sequence is limited to the CDR3, 42 bases, with the frame set at the first base. The record originates from a study of blood T cells in healthy people across ages (dated by TCRdb to about 2015). In the study overall: Template switching captured roughly one uniquely barcoded TCR beta cDNA molecule per two T cells in model experiments. Using deep sequencing normalized with unique cDNA molecular identifiers, the study measured how TCR beta repertoire diversity changes with age. Two additional independent replicas of 1 million unique cDNA reads from the same blood draw were analyzed for two donors (one aged 18 to 30 and one aged 80 or older). To avoid experimental bias, donors of different ages were randomly spread across the sequencing lanes. Donors were grouped into four age groups: young (average about 15 years), middle-aged (39), aged (62) and long-lived (just over 80). The paper as a whole reports these results and caveats: Compared with the aged group, the long-lived group had more naive CD4+ T cells, fewer expanded clones and increased TCR diversity, suggesting age selection. Estimates of total diversity based on one million sequenced T cells were considered lower bounds and underestimates. Observed TCR beta diversity per million T cells fell roughly linearly with age, and a significant reduction was already apparent by age around 40. Since profiling was done on bulk unsorted PBMCs, naive and antigen-experienced compartments could not be conclusively compared. There was a strong correlation between observed TCR beta diversity and the percentage of naive T cells measured by flow cytometry. Because donor CMV infection status was unknown, age-related changes in expanded clonotypes were potentially confounded.

Library generation was performed with 5' RACE. TCRdb records Illumina HiSeq 2500 as the sequencer. A second PCR of about 7 to 12 cycles was performed with a sample-barcoded 5' primer and a J-beta primer mix. A unique molecular identifier was introduced onto each TCR beta cDNA molecule by a template-switch 5' adaptor carrying 12 random nucleotides. Each sample yielded at least 3 million CDR3-containing paired-end reads. First-strand cDNA synthesis was performed from all RNA using the Mint cDNA synthesis kit, with priming by a TRBC-specific oligonucleotide. All cDNA was treated with uracil-DNA glycosylase and then went through a first 18-cycle PCR with the universal primers M1SS and BC2_uni_R. The authors' pipeline ran thus. For normalization, 1 million high-quality reads, each with a distinct molecular identifier, were randomly selected from each sample. Reads with shared molecular identifiers were discarded instead of being binned into consensus sequences. MiTCR, set to a Q25 quality threshold and the strictest error-elimination algorithm, was used for CDR3 identification, clonotype clustering and error correction. A nonparametric unseen species model with Euler transformation was used to estimate lower-bound total TCR beta diversity. TCRdb reran the public reads through fastp at Q25 and MiXCR, keeping productive beta chains. Rows merge per CDR3 protein into single entries with the most common DNA and genes. The V and J calls, along with clone size, are taken from TCRdb and not from the paper's own processing. The sample table records around 650,000 distinct CDR3 sequences; 32% of these occur just once. The ten largest make up 15% to 19% of the sample.

The donors were 40 or so Caucasian individuals from Russia, aged roughly 6 to 90 years, who were systemically healthy. Each donor gave ten milliliters of peripheral blood, collected into EDTA-treated Vacutainer tubes. Ficoll-Paque density-gradient centrifugation was used to isolate PBMCs, with at least 6.5 million obtained per sample. Total RNA, at least 6 micrograms per sample, was extracted from PBMCs with Trizol reagent. For every donor, an aliquot of PBMCs went through flow cytometry to measure the percentages of naive CD45RAhigh/CD27high T cells. This TCR derives from a woman aged 80 or over in good health. Donor details come from another sample of the same person, matched by shared clones. The rearranged chain carries TRBV6-1 and TRBJ2-1; the D gene is not confidently resolved. Sequenced: blood. For the CDR3, the sequence is CASSPDSFYNEQFF. The nucleotide sequence reads as follows: TGTGCCAGCAGTCCAGACTCTTTCTACAATGAGCAGTTCTTC.